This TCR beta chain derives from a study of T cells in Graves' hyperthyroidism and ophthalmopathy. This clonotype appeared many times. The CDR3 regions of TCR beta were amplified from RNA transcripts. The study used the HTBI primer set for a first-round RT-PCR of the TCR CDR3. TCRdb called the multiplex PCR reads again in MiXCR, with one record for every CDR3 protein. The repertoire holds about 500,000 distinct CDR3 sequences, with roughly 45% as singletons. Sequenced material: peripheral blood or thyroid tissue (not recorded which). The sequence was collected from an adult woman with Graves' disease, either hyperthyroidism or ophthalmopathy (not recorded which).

The CDR3 sequence is CASRTAPRGEETQYF. The DNA of the CDR3 is TGCGCCAGCAGGACTGCCCCCAGGGGTGAAGAGACCCAGTACTTC. This sequence joins TRBV4-1 and TRBJ2-5; TRBD1 might be the D (6 bases). Germline CDR1 and CDR2: MGHRA and YSYEKL. Trimming stripped 6 bases from V and 3 bases from J, with 17 bases between. The CDR3 covers 15 residues.